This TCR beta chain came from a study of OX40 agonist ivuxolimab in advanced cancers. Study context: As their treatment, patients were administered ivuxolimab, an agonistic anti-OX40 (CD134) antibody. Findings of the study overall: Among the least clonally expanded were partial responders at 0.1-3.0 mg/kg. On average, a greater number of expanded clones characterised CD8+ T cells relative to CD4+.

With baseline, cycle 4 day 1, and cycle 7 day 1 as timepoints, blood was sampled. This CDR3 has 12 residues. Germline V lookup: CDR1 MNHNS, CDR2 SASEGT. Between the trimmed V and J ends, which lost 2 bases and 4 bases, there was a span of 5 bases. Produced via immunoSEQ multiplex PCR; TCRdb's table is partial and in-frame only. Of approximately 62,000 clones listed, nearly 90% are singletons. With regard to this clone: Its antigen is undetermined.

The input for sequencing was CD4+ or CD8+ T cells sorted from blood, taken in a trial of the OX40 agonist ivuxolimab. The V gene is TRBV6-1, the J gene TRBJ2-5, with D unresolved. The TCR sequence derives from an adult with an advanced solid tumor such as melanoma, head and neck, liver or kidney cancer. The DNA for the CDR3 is TGTGCCAGCAGTGAAAACACAGAGACCCAGTACTTC. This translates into CASSENTETQYF.